Following are 5 T cell receptor beta chains from one sample sequenced in a study of vaccination and CD4 T cells after COVID-19. Which antigens these TCRs recognize remains unknown. Regarding treatment: approximately 9-day PBMC culture with coronavirus spike peptide pools or control peptides (ViraFEST assay). Collection of the unexposed donor's CD4+ T cells took place before the COVID-19 pandemic (2011-2018). The Oncomine TCR Beta short-read assay sequenced DNA from cultured CD4+ T cells. TCRdb called the PCR reads again in MiXCR, with one record for every CDR3 protein. Among over 5,500 distinct CDR3 sequences, roughly 50% were seen once, and the ten largest hold more than 20%. The sequenced sample was CD4+ T cells from blood, cultured in vitro. These receptors all stem from a human donor in good health.

This chain joins TRBV5-1 and TRBJ2-2; perhaps TRBD1 as D (6 bases). This CDR3 spans 14 amino acids. The germline V and J ends were trimmed by 3 bases and 1 base, with 7 bases remaining between them. In germline, CDR1 is SGHRS, CDR2 YFSETQ. This CDR3 reads CASSWGQNTGELFF. CDR3 bases: TGCGCCAGCAGCTGGGGACAGAACACCGGGGAGCTGTTTTTT.

This clonotype was counted between two and nine times. The chain links TRBV20-1 to TRBJ1-1; a possible D gene is TRBD1 (6 bases). There are 13 residues in the CDR3. Germline CDR1 and CDR2: DFQATT and SNEGSKA (reference sequence). Trimming removed 3 bases from V and 0 bases from J, with 8 bases in between. The CDR3 nucleotides are TGCAGTGCTAGTCAGGGGTTGAACACTGAAGCTTTCTTT. Protein: CSASQGLNTEAFF.

This clonotype was seen more than once but under ten times. This sequence joins TRBV10-3 and TRBJ1-5, with D possibly being TRBD1 (6 bases). From germline, CDR1 is ENHRY and CDR2 SYGVKD. The CDR3 spans 18 residues. V was shortened by 0 bases and J by 2 bases, with 17 bases between the two germline ends. The chain's CDR3 is CAISESGGRGGGNQPQHF. CDR3 nucleotide sequence: TGTGCCATCAGTGAGTCGGGTGGCAGGGGAGGAGGCAATCAGCCCCAGCATTTT.

This clonotype was counted only a few times. The chain combines TRBV7-2 with TRBJ1-2; 7 positions match TRBD1. V trimming: 0 bases; J trimming: 8 bases; junction bases outside the gene matches: 9. This CDR3 comprises 15 residues. The germline V gene encodes CDR1 SGHTA and CDR2 FQGNSA. CDR3 DNA sequence: TGTGCCAGCAGCTTAGCCGGGACAGACCTTATGGGCTACACCTTC. The encoded protein is CASSLAGTDLMGYTF.

The J gene is TRBJ1-1, the V gene TRBV6-1; no reliable D call. The CDR3 contains 17 residues. Germline V lookup: CDR1 MNHNS, CDR2 SASEGT. The V gene lost 6 bases and the J gene lost 0 bases, with 20 bases spanning the gap. The DNA for the CDR3 is TGTGCCAGCAGCCGCTCGACGGATGGAGTCATGAACACTGAAGCTTTCTTT. Its translation is CASSRSTDGVMNTEAFF.